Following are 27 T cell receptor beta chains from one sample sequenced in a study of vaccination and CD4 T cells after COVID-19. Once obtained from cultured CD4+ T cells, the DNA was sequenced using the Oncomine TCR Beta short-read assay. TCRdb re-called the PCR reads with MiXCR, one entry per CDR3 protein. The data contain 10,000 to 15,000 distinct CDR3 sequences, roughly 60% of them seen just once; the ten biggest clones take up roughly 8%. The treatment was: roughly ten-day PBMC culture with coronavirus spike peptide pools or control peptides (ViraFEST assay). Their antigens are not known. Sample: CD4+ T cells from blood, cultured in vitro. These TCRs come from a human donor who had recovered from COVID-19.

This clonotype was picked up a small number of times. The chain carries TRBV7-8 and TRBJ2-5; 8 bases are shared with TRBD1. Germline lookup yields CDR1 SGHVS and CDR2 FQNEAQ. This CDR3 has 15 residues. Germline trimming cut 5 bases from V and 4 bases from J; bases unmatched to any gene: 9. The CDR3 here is CASSTGQGRAETQYF. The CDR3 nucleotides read TGTGCCAGCAGCACCGGACAGGGACGGGCAGAGACCCAGTACTTC. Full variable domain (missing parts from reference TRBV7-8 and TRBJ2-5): GAGVSQSPRYKVAKRGQDVALRCDPISGHVSLFWYQQALGQGPEFLTYFQNEAQLDKSGLPSDRFFAERPEGSVSTLKIQRTQQEDSAVYLCASSTGQGRAETQYFGPGTRLLVL.

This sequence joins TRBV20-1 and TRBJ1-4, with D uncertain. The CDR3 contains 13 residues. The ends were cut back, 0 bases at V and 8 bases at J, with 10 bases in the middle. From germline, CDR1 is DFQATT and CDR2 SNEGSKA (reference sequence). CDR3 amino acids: CSARDGNLEKLFF. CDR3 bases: TGCAGTGCTAGAGACGGAAATCTAGAAAAACTGTTTTTT.

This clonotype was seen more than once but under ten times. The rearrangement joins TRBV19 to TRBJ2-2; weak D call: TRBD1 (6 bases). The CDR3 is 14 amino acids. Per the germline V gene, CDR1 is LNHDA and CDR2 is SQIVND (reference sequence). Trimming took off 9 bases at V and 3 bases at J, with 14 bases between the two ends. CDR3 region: CAREQGLDTGELFF. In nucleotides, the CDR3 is TGTGCCAGGGAACAGGGTCTGGACACCGGGGAGCTGTTTTTT.

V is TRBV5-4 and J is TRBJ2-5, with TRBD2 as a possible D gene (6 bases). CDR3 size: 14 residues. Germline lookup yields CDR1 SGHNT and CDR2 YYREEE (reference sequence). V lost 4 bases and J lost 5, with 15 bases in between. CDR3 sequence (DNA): TGTGCCAGCAGCCATGTGTCAGGGAGGGAGACCCAGTACTTC. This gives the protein CASSHVSGRETQYF.

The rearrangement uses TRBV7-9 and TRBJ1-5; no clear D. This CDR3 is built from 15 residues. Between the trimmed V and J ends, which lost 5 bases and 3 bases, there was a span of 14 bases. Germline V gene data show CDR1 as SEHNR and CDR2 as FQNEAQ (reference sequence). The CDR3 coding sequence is TGTGCCAGCAGCCGCGGCTCAGGATCCAATCAGCCCCAGCATTTT. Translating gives CASSRGSGSNQPQHF.

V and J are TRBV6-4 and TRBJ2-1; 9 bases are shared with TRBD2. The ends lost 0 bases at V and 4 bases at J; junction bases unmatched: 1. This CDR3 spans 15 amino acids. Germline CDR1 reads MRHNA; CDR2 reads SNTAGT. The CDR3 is CASSDSSGSYNEQFF. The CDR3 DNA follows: TGTGCCAGCAGTGACTCTAGCGGGAGTTACAATGAGCAGTTCTTC.

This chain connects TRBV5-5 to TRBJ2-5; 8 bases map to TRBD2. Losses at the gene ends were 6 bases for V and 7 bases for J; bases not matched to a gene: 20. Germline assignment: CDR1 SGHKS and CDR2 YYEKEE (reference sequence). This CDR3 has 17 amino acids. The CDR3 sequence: CASTPIGRDPLDRTQYF. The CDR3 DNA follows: TGTGCCAGCACCCCTATCGGGAGGGACCCCTTGGACCGGACCCAGTACTTC.

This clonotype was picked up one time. CDR3 region: CASSPGASHQPQHF. CDR3 sequence (DNA): TGTGCCAGCAGCCCCGGGGCATCCCATCAGCCCCAGCATTTT. The chain has TRBV27 and TRBJ1-5; maybe TRBD1 (5 bases). Germline lookup yields CDR1 MNHEY and CDR2 SMNVEV (reference sequence). Trimming took 6 bases from V and 5 from J, leaving 14 bases between them. The CDR3 consists of 14 residues.

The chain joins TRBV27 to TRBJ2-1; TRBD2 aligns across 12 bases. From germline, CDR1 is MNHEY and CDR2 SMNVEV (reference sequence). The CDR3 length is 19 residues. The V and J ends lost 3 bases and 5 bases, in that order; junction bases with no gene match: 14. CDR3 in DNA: TGTGCCAGCAGTTTTTTGGGGCTAGCGGGAGGGCCTGGGAACAATGAGCAGTTCTTC. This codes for CASSFLGLAGGPGNNEQFF.

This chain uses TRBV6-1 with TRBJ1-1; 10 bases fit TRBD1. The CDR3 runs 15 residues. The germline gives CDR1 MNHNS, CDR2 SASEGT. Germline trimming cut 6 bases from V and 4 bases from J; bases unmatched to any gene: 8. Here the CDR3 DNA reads TGTGCCAGCAGGCAGACAGGGGGCGAAACCACTGAAGCTTTCTTT. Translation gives CASRQTGGETTEAFF.

The CDR3 sequence is CASSHYKGQWSGELFF. CDR3 coding DNA: TGTGCCAGCAGCCACTATAAGGGGCAGTGGTCCGGGGAGCTGTTTTTT. This chain uses TRBV9 with TRBJ2-2; D possibly corresponds to TRBD1 (5 bases). V lost 4 bases to trimming and J lost 6 bases, with 19 bases between them. The CDR3 is 16 residues long. Germline V gene data show CDR1 as SGDLS and CDR2 as YYNGEE.

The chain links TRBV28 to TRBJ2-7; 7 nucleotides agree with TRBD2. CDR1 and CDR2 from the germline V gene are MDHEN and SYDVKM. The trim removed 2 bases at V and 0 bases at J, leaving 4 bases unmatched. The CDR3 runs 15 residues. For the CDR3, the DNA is TGTGCCAGCAGTTTACTTGGCGGGAGCTCCTACGAGCAGTACTTC. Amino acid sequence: CASSLLGGSSYEQYF.

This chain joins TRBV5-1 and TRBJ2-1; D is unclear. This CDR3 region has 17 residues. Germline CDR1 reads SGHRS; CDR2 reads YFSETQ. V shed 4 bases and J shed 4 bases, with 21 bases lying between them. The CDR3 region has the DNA TGCGCCAGCAGCCCTGGGTTGTTAACTAACGGTTACAATGAGCAGTTCTTC. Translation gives CASSPGLLTNGYNEQFF. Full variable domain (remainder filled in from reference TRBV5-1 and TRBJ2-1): KAGVTQTPRYLIKTRGQQVTLSCSPISGHRSVSWYQQTPGQGLQFLFEYFSETQRNKGNFPGRFSGRQFSNSRSEMNVSTLELGDSALYLCASSPGLLTNGYNEQFFGPGTRLTVL.

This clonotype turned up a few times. CDR3 nucleotides: TGTGCCAGCAGTGAAAGCGGGAGCACCGGGGAGCTGTTTTTT. Translated, it gives CASSESGSTGELFF. The V and J genes are TRBV6-4 and TRBJ2-2, with 8 nucleotides matching TRBD2. V was clipped by 3 bases and J by 4 bases; unmatched bases: 1. The CDR3 loop spans 14 amino acids. Germline assignment: CDR1 MRHNA and CDR2 SNTAGT.

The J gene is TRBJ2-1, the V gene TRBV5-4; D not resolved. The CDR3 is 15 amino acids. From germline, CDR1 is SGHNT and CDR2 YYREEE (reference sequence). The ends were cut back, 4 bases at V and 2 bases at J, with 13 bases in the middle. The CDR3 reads CASSASDPTYNEQFF. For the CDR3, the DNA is TGTGCCAGCAGCGCCAGCGACCCAACCTACAATGAGCAGTTCTTC. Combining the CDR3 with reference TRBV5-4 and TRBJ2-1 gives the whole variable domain ETGVTQSPTHLIKTRGQQVTLRCSSQSGHNTVSWYQQALGQGPQFIFQYYREEENGRGNFPPRFSGLQFPNYSSELNVNALELDDSALYLCASSASDPTYNEQFFGPGTRLTVL.

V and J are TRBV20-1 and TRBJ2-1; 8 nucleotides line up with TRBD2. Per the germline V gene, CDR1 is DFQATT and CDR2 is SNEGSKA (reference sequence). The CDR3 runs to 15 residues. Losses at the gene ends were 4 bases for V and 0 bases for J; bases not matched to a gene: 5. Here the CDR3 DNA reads TGCAGTGCTACTAGCGGGTACAACTCCTACAATGAGCAGTTCTTC. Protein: CSATSGYNSYNEQFF.

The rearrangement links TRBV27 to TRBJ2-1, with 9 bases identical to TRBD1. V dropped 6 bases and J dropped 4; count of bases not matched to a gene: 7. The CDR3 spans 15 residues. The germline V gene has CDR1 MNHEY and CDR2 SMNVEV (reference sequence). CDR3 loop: CASRTSGTGYNEQFF. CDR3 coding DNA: TGTGCCAGCAGGACTTCGGGGACAGGGTACAATGAGCAGTTCTTC.

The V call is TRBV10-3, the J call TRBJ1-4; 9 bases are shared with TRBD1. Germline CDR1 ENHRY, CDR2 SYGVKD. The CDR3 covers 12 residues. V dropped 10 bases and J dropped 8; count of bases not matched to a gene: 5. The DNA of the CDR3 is TGTGCCACCCGGACAGGGGACGAAAAACTGTTTTTT. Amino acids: CATRTGDEKLFF.

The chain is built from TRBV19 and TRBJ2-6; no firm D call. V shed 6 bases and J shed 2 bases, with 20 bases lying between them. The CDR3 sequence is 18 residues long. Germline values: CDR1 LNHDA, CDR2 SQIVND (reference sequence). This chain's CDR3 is CASSPIRASSTGANVLTF. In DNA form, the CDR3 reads TGTGCCAGTAGCCCGATTAGAGCTTCCTCAACTGGGGCCAACGTCCTGACTTTC.

Here the CDR3 reads CASTLDTSSGNTIYF. CDR3 coding DNA: TGTGCCAGCACCCTAGACACCAGCTCTGGAAACACCATATATTTT. The chain is built from TRBV6-1 and TRBJ1-3; D is undetermined. Trimming stripped 7 bases from V and 0 bases from J, with 13 bases between. CDR1 MNHNS and CDR2 SASEGT come from the germline V gene. The CDR3 has 15 amino acids.

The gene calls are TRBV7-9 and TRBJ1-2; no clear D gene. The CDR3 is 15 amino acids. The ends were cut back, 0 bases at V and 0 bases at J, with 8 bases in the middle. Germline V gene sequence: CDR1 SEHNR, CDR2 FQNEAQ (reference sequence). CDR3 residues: CASSLARGPNYGYTF. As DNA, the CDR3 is TGTGCCAGCAGCTTAGCCCGCGGTCCTAACTATGGCTACACCTTC. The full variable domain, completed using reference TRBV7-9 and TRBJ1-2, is DTGVSQNPRHKITKRGQNVTFRCDPISEHNRLYWYRQTLGQGPEFLTYFQNEAQLEKSRLLSDRFSAERPKGSFSTLEIQRTEQGDSAMYLCASSLARGPNYGYTFGSGTRLTVV.

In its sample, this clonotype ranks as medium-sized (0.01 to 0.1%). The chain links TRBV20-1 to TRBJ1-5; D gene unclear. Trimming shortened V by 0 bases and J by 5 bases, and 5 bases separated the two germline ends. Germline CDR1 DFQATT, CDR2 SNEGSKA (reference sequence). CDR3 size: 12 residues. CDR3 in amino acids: CSAREFHQPQHF. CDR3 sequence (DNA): TGCAGTGCTAGAGAATTTCATCAGCCCCAGCATTTT.

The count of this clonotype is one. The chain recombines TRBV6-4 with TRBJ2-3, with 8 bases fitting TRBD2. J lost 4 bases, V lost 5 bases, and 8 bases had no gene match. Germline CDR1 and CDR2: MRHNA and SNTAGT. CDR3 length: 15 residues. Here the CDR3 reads CASSPRAGGPDTQYF. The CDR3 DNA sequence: TGTGCCAGCAGTCCACGGGCGGGAGGCCCAGATACGCAGTATTTT.

CDR3 DNA sequence: TGTGCCAGCAGCTTAGTCTTAGGACAGCGAACCTACGAGCAGTACTTC. Residues: CASSLVLGQRTYEQYF. The chain employs TRBV7-2 and TRBJ2-7, with D tentatively TRBD1 (6 bases). Germline CDR1 reads SGHTA; CDR2 reads FQGNSA. CDR3 length: 16 amino acids. Trimming removed 1 base from V and 2 bases from J, with 15 bases in between.

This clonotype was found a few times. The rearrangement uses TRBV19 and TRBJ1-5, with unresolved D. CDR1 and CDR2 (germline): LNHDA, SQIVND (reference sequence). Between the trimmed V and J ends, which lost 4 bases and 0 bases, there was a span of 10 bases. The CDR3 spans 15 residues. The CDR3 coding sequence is TGTGCCAGTAGTAACAAGCACAATAGCAATCAGCCCCAGCATTTT. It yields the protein CASSNKHNSNQPQHF.

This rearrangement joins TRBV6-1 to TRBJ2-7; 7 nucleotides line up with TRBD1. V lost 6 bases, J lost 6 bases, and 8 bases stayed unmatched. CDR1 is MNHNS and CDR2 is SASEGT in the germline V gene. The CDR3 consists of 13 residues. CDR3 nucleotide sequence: TGTGCCAGCAGAACATCTTCAGGGGGCGAGCAGTACTTC. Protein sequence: CASRTSSGGEQYF.

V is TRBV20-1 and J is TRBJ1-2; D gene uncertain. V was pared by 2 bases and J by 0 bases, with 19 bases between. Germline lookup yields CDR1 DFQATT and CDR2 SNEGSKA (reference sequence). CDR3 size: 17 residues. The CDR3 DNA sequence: TGCAGTGCTAGATCGTTCGACATATGGGAATCTAACTATGGCTACACCTTC. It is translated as CSARSFDIWESNYGYTF.